These T cell receptor beta chains were read from a single sample in a study of T cell changes during pregnancy in multiple sclerosis. Generated by immunoSEQ multiplex PCR, the TCRdb table keeps only in-frame clones and is missing some. The sample contains about 57,000 clones, 93% of which appear only once. The material was peripheral blood, obtained after pregnancy. Every receptor here comes from a female donor with multiple sclerosis, enrolled in a pregnancy study. The CDR3 runs from the conserved cysteine through the conserved F or W. A D gene is named only where the DNA matches it firmly. Only part of the rows carry a size: once, few, many, or a class if the clone is expanded.

V	J	D	size	length	DNA	CDR3
TRBV7-6	TRBJ2-2	NA	once	15	TGTGCCAGCAGCTTAGTTGGGGGGTACACCGGGGAGCTGTTTTTT	CASSLVGGYTGELFF
TRBV25-1	TRBJ1-3	NA	NA	13	TGTGCCAGCAGTGGCATGGGGGGGAACACCATATATTTT	CASSGMGGNTIYF
TRBV5-6	TRBJ1-2	TRBD1	NA	12	TGTGCCAGCAGGACAGGGGGATATGGCTACACCTTC	CASRTGGYGYTF
TRBV2	TRBJ2-7	NA	NA	13	TGTGCCAGCAGTGCTCAGGGCTACAACGAGCAGTACTTC	CASSAQGYNEQYF
TRBV11-3	TRBJ2-3	NA	NA	13	TGTGCCAGCAGCCTCTTAGTTCCAGATACGCAGTATTTT	CASSLLVPDTQYF
TRBV18	TRBJ1-5	NA	NA	16	TGTGCCAGCTCACCCCACCCCAGGGGTAGCAATCAGCCCCAGCATTTT	CASSPHPRGSNQPQHF
TRBV5-4	TRBJ1-3	TRBD1	NA	16	TGTGCCAGCAGCAGGGGACAGGCCCCCTCTGGAAACACCATATATTTT	CASSRGQAPSGNTIYF
TRBV2	TRBJ2-1	TRBD2	NA	15	TGTGCCAGCAGTTTAGCGGGAGGACCGTACAATGAGCAGTTCTTC	CASSLAGGPYNEQFF
TRBV9	TRBJ2-7	NA	NA	14	TGTGCCAGCAGCGTATCGATGGAGAGCTACGAGCAGTACTTC	CASSVSMESYEQYF
TRBV11-1	TRBJ2-3	NA	NA	14	TGTGCCAGCAGCTCCGGAGGGATCACAGATACGCAGTATTTT	CASSSGGITDTQYF
TRBV7-9	TRBJ2-1	NA	NA	18	TGTGCCAGCAGCTTAGGAGGAGGGTCGGGAGTAAGGTACAATGAGCAGTTCTTC	CASSLGGGSGVRYNEQFF
TRBV7-9	TRBJ2-7	NA	NA	14	TGTGCCAGCAGCTTAGGGCAGGGGATTTACGAGCAGTACTTC	CASSLGQGIYEQYF
TRBV6-4	TRBJ2-3	TRBD2	NA	16	TGTGCCAGCAGTGAGACTAGCGGGAGTCGCGGGGATACGCAGTATTTT	CASSETSGSRGDTQYF
TRBV29-1	TRBJ2-1	TRBD2	NA	13	TGCAGCGTGGGGACTAGCGGGAGCATTGAGCAGTTCTTC	CSVGTSGSIEQFF
TRBV4-3	TRBJ1-2	NA	NA	14	TGCGCCAGCAGCCAAGATAGGACAGAAAATGGCTACACCTTC	CASSQDRTENGYTF
TRBV5-4	TRBJ2-3	NA	NA	12	TGTGCCAGCAGCTCCTTCACAGATACGCAGTATTTT	CASSSFTDTQYF
TRBV4-2	TRBJ2-1	TRBD2	NA	16	TGTGCCAGCAGCCAAGTTATTCGCGGGAGAGGTGGTGAGCAGTTCTTC	CASSQVIRGRGGEQFF
TRBV4-3	TRBJ2-2	TRBD1	medium-sized	18	TGCGCCAGCAGCCACTCCCGGACAGGGGGCTACGGCACCGGGGAGCTGTTTTTT	CASSHSRTGGYGTGELFF
TRBV2	TRBJ1-4	NA	NA	16	TGTGCCAGCGTACCTACGGGGGGGCAGGGGTATGAAAAACTGTTTTTT	CASVPTGGQGYEKLFF
TRBV7-9	TRBJ2-5	NA	once	16	TGTGCCAGCAACAACCCGGACCGGGGAAACCAAGAGACCCAGTACTTC	CASNNPDRGNQETQYF
TRBV5-8	TRBJ2-5	NA	NA	14	TGTGCCAGCAGCCCCTGGGACTACCAAGAGACCCAGTACTTC	CASSPWDYQETQYF
TRBV5-1	TRBJ1-1	NA	NA	15	TGCGCCAGCAGCTTGGTGACAGTGGGCAACACTGAAGCTTTCTTT	CASSLVTVGNTEAFF
TRBV7-6	TRBJ2-1	NA	once	15	TGTGCCAGCAGCTTAGACAGTAGCTCCTACAATGAGCAGTTCTTC	CASSLDSSSYNEQFF